These T cell receptor beta chains were read from a single sample in a study of T-cell reconstitution after alpha-beta-depleted transplantation in children. Using its own MiXCR run on the PCR reads, TCRdb lists one record per CDR3 protein. The top ten clones hold approximately 15% of a sample with 70,000 to 100,000 distinct CDR3 sequences, 9.5% to 15% of them seen once. The sample here was PBMCs from the stem cell graft donor, taken from the stem cell graft. The origin of the receptors is a human donor who donated a stem cell graft to a child with inherited bone marrow failure. Each CDR3 is given with its conserved first and last residue. A D gene is named only where the DNA matches it firmly. The listing skips clone size in some rows; elsewhere it reads once, few, many or a size class.

D	V	size	J	CDR3	DNA
TRBD2	TRBV20-1	many	TRBJ2-1	CSVIAGDYNEQFF	TGCAGTGTTATCGCGGGGGACTACAATGAGCAGTTCTTC
.	TRBV30	.	TRBJ1-1	CAWSPDMNTEAFF	TGTGCCTGGAGCCCGGACATGAACACTGAAGCTTTCTTT
.	TRBV3-1	many	TRBJ2-3	CASSLLGSADTQYF	TGTGCCAGCAGCCTACTGGGGTCGGCAGATACGCAGTATTTT
.	TRBV7-2	.	TRBJ2-1	CASSFSINEQFF	TGTGCCAGCAGCTTTAGTATCAATGAGCAGTTCTTC
.	TRBV5-6	many	TRBJ1-2	CASSLDRWNYGYTF	TGTGCCAGCAGCTTGGACCGGTGGAACTATGGCTACACCTTC
.	TRBV2	many	TRBJ2-7	CASSEEQGGLYEQYF	TGTGCCAGCAGTGAAGAGCAGGGGGGTCTCTACGAGCAGTACTTC
.	TRBV3-1	few	TRBJ1-1	CASSQTGDEAFF	TGTGCCAGCAGCCAGACTGGAGATGAAGCTTTCTTT
.	TRBV2	.	TRBJ2-5	CASSRGRRETQYF	TGTGCCAGCTCACGGGGCCGACGCGAGACCCAGTACTTC
.	TRBV5-6	.	TRBJ2-7	CASSLAVQYEQYF	TGTGCCAGCAGCTTGGCCGTTCAATACGAGCAGTACTTC
TRBD2	TRBV13	.	TRBJ2-5	CASSLGTRGGETQYF	TGTGCCAGCAGCCTCGGGACTAGGGGAGGAGAGACCCAGTACTTC
.	TRBV4-2	many	TRBJ2-7	CASSQDPAGRGYEQYF	TGTGCCAGCAGCCAAGATCCTGCCGGTCGGGGCTACGAGCAGTACTTC
.	TRBV4-3	.	TRBJ1-4	CASSQGGNPGYDDEKLFF	TGCGCCAGCAGCCAAGGTGGCAATCCCGGGTACGACGATGAAAAACTGTTTTTT
.	TRBV20-1	many	TRBJ2-1	CSARGTPFYNEQFF	TGCAGTGCTAGAGGGACCCCATTTTACAATGAGCAGTTCTTC
TRBD1	TRBV6-5	.	TRBJ2-7	CASSRTGRYSYEQYF	TGTGCCAGCAGCCGGACAGGGCGGTATAGTTACGAGCAGTACTTC
TRBD2	TRBV20-1	many	TRBJ2-4	CSATGTSGGPKNIQYF	TGCAGTGCCACCGGGACTAGCGGGGGCCCCAAAAACATTCAGTACTTC
TRBD1	TRBV30	many	TRBJ2-7	CAWGTGGVEQYF	TGTGCCTGGGGGACAGGGGGAGTCGAGCAGTACTTC
.	TRBV5-6	many	TRBJ1-1	CASSLFQVNTEAFF	TGTGCCAGCAGCTTGTTTCAGGTGAACACTGAAGCTTTCTTT
TRBD1	TRBV6-5	many	TRBJ2-7	CASSYSPWGEGQGVEQYF	TGTGCCAGCAGTTACTCGCCATGGGGTGAGGGACAGGGAGTCGAGCAGTACTTC
.	TRBV7-2	many	TRBJ1-5	CASSLPENGQPQHF	TGTGCCAGCAGCTTACCCGAGAACGGACAGCCCCAGCATTTT
TRBD2	TRBV10-3	many	TRBJ2-2	CAIASGVNTGELFF	TGTGCCATCGCTAGCGGAGTGAACACCGGGGAGCTGTTTTTT
.	TRBV20-1	many	TRBJ2-5	CSARDPQQLGETQYF	TGCAGTGCTAGAGATCCCCAGCAACTCGGGGAGACCCAGTACTTC
.	TRBV28	.	TRBJ2-3	CASSLAAASTDTQYF	TGTGCCAGCAGTTTAGCGGCAGCTAGCACAGATACGCAGTATTTT
TRBD2	TRBV7-3	many	TRBJ2-2	CASSERGGINTGELFF	TGTGCCAGCAGCGAACGCGGGGGGATCAACACCGGGGAGCTGTTTTTT
.	TRBV10-3	many	TRBJ2-3	CAISEPSGGDGTDTQYF	TGTGCCATCAGTGAGCCAAGTGGGGGAGATGGAACAGATACGCAGTATTTT
.	TRBV7-2	many	TRBJ2-7	CASSTRPGVSYEQYF	TGTGCCAGCAGCACCCGACCAGGTGTTTCCTACGAGCAGTACTTC
.	TRBV7-2	many	TRBJ2-7	CASSFRPYEHYF	TGTGCCAGCAGCTTCAGGCCCTACGAGCATTACTTC
.	TRBV2	few	TRBJ2-1	CASSEARASYNEQFF	TGTGCCAGCAGTGAAGCGCGAGCTTCCTACAATGAGCAGTTCTTC
.	TRBV9	many	TRBJ1-6	CASSVVYNSPLHF	TGTGCCAGCAGCGTAGTGTATAATTCACCCCTCCACTTT
TRBD2	TRBV20-1	many	TRBJ2-5	CSAEGGGGASQETQYF	TGCAGTGCCGAGGGGGGCGGGGGGGCCAGTCAAGAGACCCAGTACTTC
TRBD2	TRBV28	many	TRBJ2-1	CASSLGASGRALDLNEQFF	TGTGCCAGCAGTTTAGGGGCCAGCGGGAGGGCCCTAGATTTAAATGAGCAGTTCTTC
.	TRBV5-1	many	TRBJ2-3	CASSLVAEGTDTQYF	TGCGCCAGCAGCTTGGTAGCGGAAGGCACAGATACGCAGTATTTT
TRBD1	TRBV3-1	few	TRBJ1-1	CASSQDPAPGQGARTEAFF	TGTGCCAGCAGCCAAGATCCAGCCCCGGGACAGGGGGCGAGGACTGAAGCTTTCTTT
.	TRBV5-1	few	TRBJ1-2	CASCWAPVNYGYTF	TGCGCCAGCTGCTGGGCCCCGGTCAACTATGGCTACACCTTC
.	TRBV7-9	many	TRBJ1-5	CASSLPDQPQHF	TGTGCCAGCAGCTTACCGGATCAGCCCCAGCATTTT
TRBD1	TRBV29-1	.	TRBJ1-1	CSGTGVWNTEAFF	TGCAGCGGGACAGGGGTGTGGAACACTGAAGCTTTCTTT
.	TRBV7-2	many	TRBJ2-7	CASSLTTRYEQYF	TGTGCCAGCAGCTTGACTACCCGCTACGAGCAGTACTTC
.	TRBV20-1	many	TRBJ2-7	CSARDPISYEQYF	TGCAGTGCTAGAGATCCAATAAGCTACGAGCAGTACTTC
.	TRBV7-9	many	TRBJ1-1	CASSSFGAGTEAFF	TGTGCCAGCAGCTCGTTCGGGGCTGGGACTGAAGCTTTCTTT
TRBD2	TRBV7-2	.	TRBJ2-5	CASSLAPWREGPETQYF	TGTGCCAGCAGCTTAGCCCCCTGGCGGGAGGGCCCAGAGACCCAGTACTTC
.	TRBV12-5	many	TRBJ2-5	CASGTSGAETQYF	TGTGCTAGTGGGACCTCCGGGGCAGAGACCCAGTACTTC
TRBD2	TRBV6-4	many	TRBJ2-3	CASSQTSSNPTDTQYF	TGTGCCAGCAGTCAGACTAGCTCTAACCCCACAGATACGCAGTATTTT
.	TRBV27	many	TRBJ2-7	CASRPEASLEQYF	TGTGCCAGCAGGCCAGAGGCTTCCCTCGAGCAGTACTTC
.	TRBV7-6	many	TRBJ2-7	CASSQGSGAYEQYF	TGTGCCAGCAGCCAGGGATCGGGGGCCTACGAGCAGTACTTC
.	TRBV10-2	many	TRBJ2-2	CASKVVSGANTGELFF	TGCGCCAGCAAGGTAGTGAGCGGAGCGAACACCGGGGAGCTGTTTTTT
.	TRBV12-5	many	TRBJ1-5	CASEGSGNQPQHF	TGTGCTAGTGAGGGCTCGGGCAATCAGCCCCAGCATTTT
.	TRBV30	many	TRBJ2-5	CAWSLKETQYF	TGTGCCTGGAGCCTAAAAGAGACCCAGTACTTC
.	TRBV20-1	many	TRBJ2-3	CSAKGRSGLDTQYF	TGCAGTGCTAAAGGAAGGTCGGGTCTGGATACGCAGTATTTT
.	TRBV4-3	many	TRBJ2-1	CASSQDSRPGDEQFF	TGCGCCAGCAGCCAAGATAGTAGGCCCGGGGATGAGCAGTTCTTC
TRBD1	TRBV5-4	.	TRBJ2-7	CASSFAAGGYEQYF	TGTGCCAGCAGCTTCGCGGCAGGGGGCTACGAGCAGTACTTC
TRBD1	TRBV3-1	many	TRBJ1-1	CASDRGMNTEAFF	TGTGCCAGCGACAGGGGAATGAACACTGAAGCTTTCTTT
.	TRBV15	many	TRBJ1-2	CATSREREITNYGYTF	TGTGCCACCAGCAGAGAACGGGAGATAACTAACTATGGCTACACCTTC